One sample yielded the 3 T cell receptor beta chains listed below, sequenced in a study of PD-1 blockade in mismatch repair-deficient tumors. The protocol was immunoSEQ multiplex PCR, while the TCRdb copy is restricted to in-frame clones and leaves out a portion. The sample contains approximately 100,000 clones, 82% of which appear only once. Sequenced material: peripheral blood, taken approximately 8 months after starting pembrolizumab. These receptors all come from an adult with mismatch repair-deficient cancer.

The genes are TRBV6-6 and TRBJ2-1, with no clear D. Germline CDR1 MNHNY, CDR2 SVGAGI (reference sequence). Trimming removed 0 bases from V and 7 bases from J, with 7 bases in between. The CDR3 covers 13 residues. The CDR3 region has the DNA TGTGCCAGCAGTTACTCGGGCGCGAATGAGCAGTTCTTC. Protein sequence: CASSYSGANEQFF.

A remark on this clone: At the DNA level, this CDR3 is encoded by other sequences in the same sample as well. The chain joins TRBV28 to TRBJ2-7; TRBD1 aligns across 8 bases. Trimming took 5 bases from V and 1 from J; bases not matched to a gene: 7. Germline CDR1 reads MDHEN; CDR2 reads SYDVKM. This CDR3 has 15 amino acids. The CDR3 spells CASSTGTGFSYEQYF. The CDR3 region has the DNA TGTGCCAGCAGTACCGGGACAGGCTTTTCCTACGAGCAGTACTTC.

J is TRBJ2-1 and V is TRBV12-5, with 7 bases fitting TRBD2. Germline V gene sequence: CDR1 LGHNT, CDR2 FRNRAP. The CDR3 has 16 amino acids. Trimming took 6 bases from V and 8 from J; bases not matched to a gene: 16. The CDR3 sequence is CASGTSTGDLVYEQFF. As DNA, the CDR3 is TGTGCTAGTGGGACTAGCACGGGAGATCTGGTATATGAGCAGTTCTTC.